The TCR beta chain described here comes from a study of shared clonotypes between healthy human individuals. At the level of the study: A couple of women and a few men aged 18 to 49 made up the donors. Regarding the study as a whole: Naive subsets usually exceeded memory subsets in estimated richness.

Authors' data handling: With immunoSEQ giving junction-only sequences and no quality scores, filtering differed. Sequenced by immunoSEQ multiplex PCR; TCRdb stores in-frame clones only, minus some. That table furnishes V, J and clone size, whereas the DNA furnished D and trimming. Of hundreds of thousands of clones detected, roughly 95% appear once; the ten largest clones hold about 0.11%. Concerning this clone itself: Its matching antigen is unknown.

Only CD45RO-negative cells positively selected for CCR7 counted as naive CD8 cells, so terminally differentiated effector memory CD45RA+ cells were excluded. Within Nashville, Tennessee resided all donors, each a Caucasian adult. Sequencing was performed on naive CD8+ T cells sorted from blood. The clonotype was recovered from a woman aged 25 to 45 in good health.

CDR3: CASSIAPGPTGPDTQYF. DNA for the CDR3: TGTGCCAGTAGTATAGCACCGGGCCCTACGGGGCCAGATACGCAGTATTTT. J is TRBJ2-3 and V is TRBV19; D tentatively reads TRBD1 or TRBD2 (5 bases each). The CDR3 sequence is 17 residues long. Germline-derived CDR1 and CDR2 are LNHDA and SQIVND (reference sequence). V shed 1 base and J shed 4 bases, with 18 bases lying between them.